The T cell receptor beta chain under discussion was sequenced for a study of T cells in Graves' hyperthyroidism and ophthalmopathy. V gave up 1 base and J gave up 5 bases, with 14 bases separating them. There are 16 residues in the CDR3. Looked up from germline, CDR1 is SGHTA and CDR2 is FQGTGA. Diagnoses were established using clinical symptoms, serum thyroxine and TRAb, thyroid ultrasound and orbital computed tomography. The investigators amplified TCR beta CDR3 regions from RNA transcripts. The primer set for the first-round RT-PCR of the TCR CDR3 was HTBI. Each CDR3 protein is one row after TCRdb ran MiXCR on the multiplex PCR reads. The sample contains 600,000 or so distinct CDR3 sequences, 14% of which appear only once. The study's findings and limits: Prediction of ophthalmopathy progression came a median around 6 months pre-onset. Most expanded thyroid clonotypes above 0.001 also appeared in blood.

This clonotype was recorded many times. The antigen is unknown. V is TRBV7-3 and J is TRBJ2-2; D possibly corresponds to TRBD1 (5 bases). The sequence was obtained from a woman in her 50s with Graves' ophthalmopathy. Sequencing input: blood. CDR3 DNA: TGTGCCAGCAGCTTAAAGCAGGGCTCAAAGACCGGGGAGCTGTTTTTT. It yields the protein CASSLKQGSKTGELFF.